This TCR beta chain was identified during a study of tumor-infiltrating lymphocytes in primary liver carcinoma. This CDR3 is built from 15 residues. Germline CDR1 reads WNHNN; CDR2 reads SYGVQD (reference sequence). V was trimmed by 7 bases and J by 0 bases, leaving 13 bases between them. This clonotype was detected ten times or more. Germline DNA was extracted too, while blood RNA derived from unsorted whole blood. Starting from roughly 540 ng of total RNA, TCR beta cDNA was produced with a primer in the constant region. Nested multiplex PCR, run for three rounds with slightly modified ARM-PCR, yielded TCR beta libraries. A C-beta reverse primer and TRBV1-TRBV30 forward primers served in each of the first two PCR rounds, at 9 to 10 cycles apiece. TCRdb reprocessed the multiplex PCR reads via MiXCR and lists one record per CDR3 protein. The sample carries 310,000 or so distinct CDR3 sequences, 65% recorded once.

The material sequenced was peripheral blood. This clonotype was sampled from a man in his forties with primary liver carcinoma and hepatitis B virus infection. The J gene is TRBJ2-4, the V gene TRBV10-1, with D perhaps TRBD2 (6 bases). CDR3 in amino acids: CASNRAGLAKNIQYF. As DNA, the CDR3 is TGCGCCAGCAACCGAGCGGGCCTAGCCAAAAACATTCAGTACTTC.